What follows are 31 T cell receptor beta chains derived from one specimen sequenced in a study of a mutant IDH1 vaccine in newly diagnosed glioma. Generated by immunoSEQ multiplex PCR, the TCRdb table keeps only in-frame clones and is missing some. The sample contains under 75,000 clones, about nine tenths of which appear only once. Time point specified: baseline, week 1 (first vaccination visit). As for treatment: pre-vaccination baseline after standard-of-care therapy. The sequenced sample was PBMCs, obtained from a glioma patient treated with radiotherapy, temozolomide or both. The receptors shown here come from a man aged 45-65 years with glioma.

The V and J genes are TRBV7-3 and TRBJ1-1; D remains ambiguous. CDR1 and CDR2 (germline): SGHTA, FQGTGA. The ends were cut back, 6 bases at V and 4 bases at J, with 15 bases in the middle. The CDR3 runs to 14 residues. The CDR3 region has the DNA TGTGCCAGCAGGTTGACGTCGGCTAGCACTGAAGCTTTCTTT. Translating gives CASRLTSASTEAFF.

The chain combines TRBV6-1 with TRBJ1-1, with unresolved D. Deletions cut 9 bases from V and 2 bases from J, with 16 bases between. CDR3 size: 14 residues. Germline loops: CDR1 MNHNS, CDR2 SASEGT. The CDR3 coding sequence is TGTGCCAGTCCATCGGGCACCCAAAACACTGAAGCTTTCTTT. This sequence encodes CASPSGTQNTEAFF.

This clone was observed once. The DNA of the CDR3 is TGCGCCAGCAGCCCCACTGGGGGGGCGAACGAGCAGTACTTC. It codes for CASSPTGGANEQYF. This chain links TRBV5-1 with TRBJ2-7; maybe TRBD2 (7 bases). The germline gives CDR1 SGHRS, CDR2 YFSETQ. V lost 4 bases to trimming and J lost 5 bases, with 16 bases between them. The CDR3 spans 14 residues.

CDR3 amino acids: CATSSRGNQPQHF. CDR3 sequence (DNA): TGTGCCACCAGCAGCCGAGGGAATCAGCCCCAGCATTTT. The gene calls are TRBV15 and TRBJ1-5, with D hard to call. The CDR3 runs 13 residues. Germline V lookup: CDR1 LNHNV, CDR2 YYDKDF (reference sequence). Trimming pared 3 bases from V and 4 bases from J, leaving 7 bases between. The entire variable domain, with the rest obtained from reference TRBV15 and TRBJ1-5, is as follows: DAMVIQNPRYQVTQFGKPVTLSCSQTLNHNVMYWYQQKSSQAPKLLFHYYDKDFNNEADTPDNFQSRRPNTSFCFLDIRSPGLGDTAMYLCATSSRGNQPQHFGDGTRLSIL.

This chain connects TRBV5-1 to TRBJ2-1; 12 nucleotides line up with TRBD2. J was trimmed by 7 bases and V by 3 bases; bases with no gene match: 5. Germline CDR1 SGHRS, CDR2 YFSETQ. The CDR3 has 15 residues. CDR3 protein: CASSSTSGRVNEQFF. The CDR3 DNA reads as TGCGCCAGCAGCTCGACTAGCGGGAGAGTAAATGAGCAGTTCTTC.

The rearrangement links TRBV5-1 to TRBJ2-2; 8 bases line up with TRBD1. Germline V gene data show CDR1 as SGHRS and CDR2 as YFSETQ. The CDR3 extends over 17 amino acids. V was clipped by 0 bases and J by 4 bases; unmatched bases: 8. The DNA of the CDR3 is TGCGCCAGCAGCTTGGTTCCAGGGGGCGTTGGCACCGGGGAGCTGTTTTTT. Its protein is CASSLVPGGVGTGELFF.

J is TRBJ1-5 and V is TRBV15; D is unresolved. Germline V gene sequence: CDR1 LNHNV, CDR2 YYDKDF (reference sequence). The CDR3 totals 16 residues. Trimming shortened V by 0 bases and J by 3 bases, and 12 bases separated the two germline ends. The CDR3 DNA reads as TGTGCCACCAGCAGAGATACACGAGGGTTCAATCAGCCCCAGCATTTT. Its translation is CATSRDTRGFNQPQHF.

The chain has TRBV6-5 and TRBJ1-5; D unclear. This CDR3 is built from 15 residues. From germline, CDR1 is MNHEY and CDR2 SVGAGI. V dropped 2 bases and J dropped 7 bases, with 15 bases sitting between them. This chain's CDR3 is CASSYGERPQQPQHF. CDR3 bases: TGTGCCAGCAGTTACGGGGAGCGCCCCCAACAGCCCCAGCATTTT.

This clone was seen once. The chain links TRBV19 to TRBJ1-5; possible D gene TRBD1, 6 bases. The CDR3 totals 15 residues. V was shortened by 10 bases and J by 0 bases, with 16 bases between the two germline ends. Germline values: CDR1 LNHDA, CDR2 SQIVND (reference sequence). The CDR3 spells CATHWTADSNQPQHF. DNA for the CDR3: TGTGCCACCCACTGGACAGCCGATAGCAATCAGCCCCAGCATTTT.

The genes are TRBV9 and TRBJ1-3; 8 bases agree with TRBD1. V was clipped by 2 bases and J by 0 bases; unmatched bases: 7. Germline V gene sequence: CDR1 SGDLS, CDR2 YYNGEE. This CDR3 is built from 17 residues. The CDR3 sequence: CASSVSGQGISGNTIYF. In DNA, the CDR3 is TGTGCCAGCAGCGTCTCTGGACAGGGCATCTCTGGAAACACCATATATTTT.

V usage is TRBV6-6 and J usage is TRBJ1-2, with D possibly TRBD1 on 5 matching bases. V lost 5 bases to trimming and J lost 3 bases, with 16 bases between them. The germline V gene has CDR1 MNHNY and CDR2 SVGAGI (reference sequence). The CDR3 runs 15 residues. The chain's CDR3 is CASSPGTWRDYGYTF. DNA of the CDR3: TGTGCCAGCAGTCCTGGGACCTGGCGGGACTATGGCTACACCTTC.

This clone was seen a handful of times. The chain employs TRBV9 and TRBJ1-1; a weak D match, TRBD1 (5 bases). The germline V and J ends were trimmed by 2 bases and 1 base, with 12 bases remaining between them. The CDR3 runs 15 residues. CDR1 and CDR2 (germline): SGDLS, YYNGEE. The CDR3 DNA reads TGTGCCAGCAGCGTCCAAGGAGGGGAGAACACTGAAGCTTTCTTT. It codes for CASSVQGGENTEAFF.

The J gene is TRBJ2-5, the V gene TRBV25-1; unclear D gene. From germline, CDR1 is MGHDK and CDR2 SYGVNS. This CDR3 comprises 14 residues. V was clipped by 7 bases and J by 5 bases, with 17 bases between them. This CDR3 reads CASTPRPGGETQYF. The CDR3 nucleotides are TGTGCCAGCACTCCTCGACCCGGCGGCGAGACCCAGTACTTC. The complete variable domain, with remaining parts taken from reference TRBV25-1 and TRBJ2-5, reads EADIYQTPRYLVIGTGKKITLECSQTMGHDKMYWYQQDPGMELHLIHYSYGVNSTEKGDLSSESTVSRIRTEHFPLTLESARPSHTSQYLCASTPRPGGETQYFGPGTRLLVL.

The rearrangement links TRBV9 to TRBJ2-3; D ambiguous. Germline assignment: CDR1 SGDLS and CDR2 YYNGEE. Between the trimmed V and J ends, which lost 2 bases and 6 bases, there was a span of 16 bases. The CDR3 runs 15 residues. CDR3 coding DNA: TGTGCCAGCAGCGTGAGTCCACGTACGGTGGATACGCAGTATTTT. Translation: CASSVSPRTVDTQYF.

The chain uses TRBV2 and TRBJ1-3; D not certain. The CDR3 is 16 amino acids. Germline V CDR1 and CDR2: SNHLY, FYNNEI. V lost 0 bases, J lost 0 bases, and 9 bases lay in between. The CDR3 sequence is CASSEAWYGSGNTIYF. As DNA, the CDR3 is TGTGCCAGCAGTGAAGCGTGGTACGGCTCTGGAAACACCATATATTTT.

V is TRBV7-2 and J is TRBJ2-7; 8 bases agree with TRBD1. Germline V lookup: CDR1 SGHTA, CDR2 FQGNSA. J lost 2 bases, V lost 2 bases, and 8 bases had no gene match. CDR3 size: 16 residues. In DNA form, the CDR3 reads TGTGCCAGCAGCTTATCCCCCGGACAGGGCACCTACGAGCAGTACTTC. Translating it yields CASSLSPGQGTYEQYF.

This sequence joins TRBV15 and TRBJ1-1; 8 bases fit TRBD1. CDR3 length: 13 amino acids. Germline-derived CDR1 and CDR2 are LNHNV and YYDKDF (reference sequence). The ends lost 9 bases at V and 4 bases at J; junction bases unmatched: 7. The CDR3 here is CATQQGEGTEAFF. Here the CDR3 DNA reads TGTGCCACTCAACAGGGGGAAGGCACTGAAGCTTTCTTT.

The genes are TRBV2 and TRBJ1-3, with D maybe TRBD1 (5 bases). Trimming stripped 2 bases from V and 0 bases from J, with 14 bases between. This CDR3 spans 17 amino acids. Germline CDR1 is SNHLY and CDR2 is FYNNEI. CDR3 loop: CASSEWGRVHSGNTIYF. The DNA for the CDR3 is TGTGCCAGCAGTGAATGGGGACGGGTACACTCTGGAAACACCATATATTTT.

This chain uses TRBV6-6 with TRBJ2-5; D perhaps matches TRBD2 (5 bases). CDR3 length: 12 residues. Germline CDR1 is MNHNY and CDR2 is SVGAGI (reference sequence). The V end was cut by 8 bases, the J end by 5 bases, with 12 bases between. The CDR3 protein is CASLGDWETQYF. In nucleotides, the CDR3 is TGTGCCAGCCTGGGAGATTGGGAGACCCAGTACTTC.

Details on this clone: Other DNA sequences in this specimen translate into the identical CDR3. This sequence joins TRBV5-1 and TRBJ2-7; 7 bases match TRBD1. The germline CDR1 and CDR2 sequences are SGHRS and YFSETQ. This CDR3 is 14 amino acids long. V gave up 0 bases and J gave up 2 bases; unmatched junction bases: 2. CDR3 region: CASSLGQGAYEQYF. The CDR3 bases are TGCGCCAGCAGCTTGGGGCAGGGGGCCTACGAGCAGTACTTC.

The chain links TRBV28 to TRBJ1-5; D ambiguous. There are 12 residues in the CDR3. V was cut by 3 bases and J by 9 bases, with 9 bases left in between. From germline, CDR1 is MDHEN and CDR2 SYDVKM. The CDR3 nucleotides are TGTGCCAGCAGTTTCCACAGCAGGCCCCAGCATTTT. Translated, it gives CASSFHSRPQHF. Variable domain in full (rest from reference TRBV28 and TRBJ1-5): DVKVTQSSRYLVKRTGEKVFLECVQDMDHENMFWYRQDPGLGLRLIYFSYDVKMKEKGDIPEGYSVSREKKERFSLILESASTNQTSMYLCASSFHSRPQHFGDGTRLSIL.

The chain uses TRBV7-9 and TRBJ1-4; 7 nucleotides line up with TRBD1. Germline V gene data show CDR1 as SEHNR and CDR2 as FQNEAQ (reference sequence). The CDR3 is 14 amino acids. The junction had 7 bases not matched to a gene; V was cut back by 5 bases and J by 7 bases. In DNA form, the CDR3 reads TGTGCCAGCAGCCCGAGGGGGCAGGGTGAAAAACTGTTTTTT. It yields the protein CASSPRGQGEKLFF.

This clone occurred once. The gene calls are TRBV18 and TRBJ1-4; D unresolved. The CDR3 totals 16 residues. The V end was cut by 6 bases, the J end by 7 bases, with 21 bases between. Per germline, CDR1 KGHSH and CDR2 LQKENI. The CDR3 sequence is CASSRQRGAWGEKLFF. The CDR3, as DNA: TGTGCCAGCTCCCGTCAGCGGGGAGCCTGGGGTGAAAAACTGTTTTTT.

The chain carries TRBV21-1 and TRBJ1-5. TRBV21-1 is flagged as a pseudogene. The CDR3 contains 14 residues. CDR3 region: CASSDRQRDQPQHF. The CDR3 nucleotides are TGTGCCAGCAGCGACCGACAGAGGGATCAGCCCCAGCATTTT.

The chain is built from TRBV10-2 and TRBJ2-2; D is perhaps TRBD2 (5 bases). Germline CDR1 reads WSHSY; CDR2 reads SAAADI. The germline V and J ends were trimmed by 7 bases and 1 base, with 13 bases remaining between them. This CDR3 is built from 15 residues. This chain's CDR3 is CASTYAGLNTGELFF. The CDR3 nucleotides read TGCGCCAGCACGTACGCAGGACTGAACACCGGGGAGCTGTTTTTT.

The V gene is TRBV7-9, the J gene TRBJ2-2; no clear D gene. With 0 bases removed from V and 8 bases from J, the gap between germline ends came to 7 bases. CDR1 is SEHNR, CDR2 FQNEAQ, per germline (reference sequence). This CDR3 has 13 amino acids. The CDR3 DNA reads TGTGCCAGCAGCTTAGCCGTCGGGGGGGAGCTGTTTTTT. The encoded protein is CASSLAVGGELFF.

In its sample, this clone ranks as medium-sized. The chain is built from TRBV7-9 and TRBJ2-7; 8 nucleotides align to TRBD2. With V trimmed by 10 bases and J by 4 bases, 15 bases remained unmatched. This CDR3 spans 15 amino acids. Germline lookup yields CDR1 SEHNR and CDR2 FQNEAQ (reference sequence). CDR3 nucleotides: TGTGCCACCCCCCTACAAGGCGGGGGGACTTACGAGCAGTACTTC. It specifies CATPLQGGGTYEQYF.

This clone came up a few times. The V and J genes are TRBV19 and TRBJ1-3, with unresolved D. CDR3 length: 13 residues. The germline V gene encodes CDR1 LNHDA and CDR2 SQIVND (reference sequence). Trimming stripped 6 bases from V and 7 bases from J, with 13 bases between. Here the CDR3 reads CASSPSGFNTIYF. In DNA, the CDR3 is TGTGCCAGTAGCCCATCCGGGTTCAACACCATATATTTT.

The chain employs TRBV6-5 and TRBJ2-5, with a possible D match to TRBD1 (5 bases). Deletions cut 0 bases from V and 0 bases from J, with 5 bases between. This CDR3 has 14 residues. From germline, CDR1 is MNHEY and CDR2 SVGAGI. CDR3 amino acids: CASSYSGHQETQYF. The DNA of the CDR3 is TGTGCCAGCAGTTACTCGGGGCACCAAGAGACCCAGTACTTC.

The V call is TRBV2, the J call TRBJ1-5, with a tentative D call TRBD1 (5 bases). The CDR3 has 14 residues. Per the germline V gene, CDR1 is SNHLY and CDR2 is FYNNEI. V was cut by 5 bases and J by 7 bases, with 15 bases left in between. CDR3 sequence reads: CASSLGPAGQPQHF. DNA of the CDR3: TGTGCCAGCAGTCTTGGTCCGGCAGGGCAGCCCCAGCATTTT.

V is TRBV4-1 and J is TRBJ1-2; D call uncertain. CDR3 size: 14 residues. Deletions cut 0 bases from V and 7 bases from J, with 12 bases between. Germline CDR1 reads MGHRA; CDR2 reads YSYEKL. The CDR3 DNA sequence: TGCGCCAGCAGCCAAGACACGGGGTATCGTGGCTACACCTTC. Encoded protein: CASSQDTGYRGYTF.